This T cell receptor (beta chain) originates from a study of CD8 T cells in Susac syndrome. Through negative isolation, CD4+ and CD8+ T cells were obtained, while TEMRA cells were enriched using FACS. Random hexamers were used to reverse transcribe roughly 0.45 to 1 ug of RNA. In TCRdb, the immunoSEQ multiplex PCR reads were re-called with MiXCR into one record per CDR3 protein. The sample has tens of thousands of distinct CDR3 sequences; roughly 94% are singletons. On this clonotype itself: Its antigen is not identified.

Overall study findings and caveats: Within total CD8+ repertoires, 15 to 20 Susac-specific public clones were found, and within CD8+ TEMRA repertoires, five.

The CDR3 has 15 amino acids. The J segment lost 4 bases and the V segment lost 6 bases, leaving 9 bases of the junction unmatched. The germline V gene encodes CDR1 DFQATT and CDR2 SNEGSKA (reference sequence). V is TRBV20-1 and J is TRBJ2-7, with 13 bases identical to TRBD2. Sequences were obtained from CD8+ T cells from PBMCs. The TCR was taken from a human donor with Susac syndrome. The CDR3 region has the DNA TGCAGTGCAAGACTAGCGGGAGGACCTCCGTACGAGCAGTACTTC. It specifies CSARLAGGPPYEQYF.